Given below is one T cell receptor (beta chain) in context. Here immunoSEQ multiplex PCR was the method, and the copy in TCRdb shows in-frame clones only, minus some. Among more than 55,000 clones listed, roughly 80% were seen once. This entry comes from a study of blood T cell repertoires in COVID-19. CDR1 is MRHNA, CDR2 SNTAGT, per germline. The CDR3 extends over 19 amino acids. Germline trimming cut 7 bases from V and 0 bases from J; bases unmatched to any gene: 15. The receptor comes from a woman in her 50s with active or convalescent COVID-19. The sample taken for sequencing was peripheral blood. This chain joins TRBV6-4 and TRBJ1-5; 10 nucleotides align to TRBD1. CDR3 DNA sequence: TGTGCCAGCACAGACCCCCGGACAGGGGGAACCTATAGCAATCAGCCCCAGCATTTT. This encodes CASTDPRTGGTYSNQPQHF.